This is a list of T cell receptor beta chains from one sample in a study of blood T cell repertoires in COVID-19. Only in-frame clones appear in the TCRdb table, and some are missing; sequencing was by immunoSEQ multiplex PCR. The data show 230,000 or so clones, with about nine tenths seen just once and approximately 2.5% held by the top ten. Sequencing was performed on PBMCs or T cells enriched from blood (not recorded which). These receptor sequences come from a woman aged 40 to 50 with acute COVID-19. The conserved cysteine and the conserved F or W are not part of the CDR3 here. The order of the fields is J gene, V gene, CDR3 protein.

J: TRBJ1-1
V: TRBV15
CDR3: ATSRGQKGSKAF

J: TRBJ1-2
V: TRBV18
CDR3: ASSPDSFNYGYT

J: TRBJ2-1
V: TRBV27
CDR3: ASRLQGANEQF

J: TRBJ2-5
V: TRBV6-6
CDR3: ATTTTRTVQETQY

J: TRBJ1-3
V: TRBV6-5
CDR3: ASSRQGASGNTIY

J: TRBJ2-5
V: TRBV3-1/TRBV3-2
CDR3: ASSSPGGLQETQY

J: TRBJ2-7
V: TRBV5-5
CDR3: ASHPTGRYEQY

J: TRBJ2-1
V: TRBV5-4
CDR3: ASILGGGI

J: TRBJ2-1
V: TRBV7-2
CDR3: ASSPTSGTYNEQF

J: TRBJ2-1
V: TRBV3-1/TRBV3-2
CDR3: ASSPLISYNEQF

J: TRBJ2-1
V: TRBV4-3
CDR3: ASSQQPLAGGPNEQF

J: TRBJ1-6
V: TRBV19
CDR3: ASTILGDSPLH

J: TRBJ1-4
V: TRBV5-8
CDR3: ASSLELHATNEKLF

J: TRBJ2-1
V: TRBV29-1
CDR3: SVSGSGHNEQF

J: TRBJ2-1
V: TRBV6-5
CDR3: ASSYQALDEQF

J: TRBJ2-5
V: TRBV9
CDR3: ASSVGLVETQY

J: TRBJ1-3
V: TRBV10-3
CDR3: AISESLDRGGNTIY

J: TRBJ1-2
V: TRBV2
CDR3: ASTKSNGGYGYT

J: TRBJ1-4
V: TRBV5-1
CDR3: ASRRGQGLGKLF

J: TRBJ2-4
V: TRBV3-1/TRBV3-2
CDR3: ASSQGTSGTKNIQY